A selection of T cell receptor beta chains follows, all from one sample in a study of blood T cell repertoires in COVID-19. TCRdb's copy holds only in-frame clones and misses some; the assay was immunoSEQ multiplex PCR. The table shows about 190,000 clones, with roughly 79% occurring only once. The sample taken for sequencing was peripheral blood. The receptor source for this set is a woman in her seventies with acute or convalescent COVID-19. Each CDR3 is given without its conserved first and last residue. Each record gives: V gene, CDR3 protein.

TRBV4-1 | ASSQGTAPSTGELF
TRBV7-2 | ASSFDYRASHEQY
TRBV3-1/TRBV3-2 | ASGGAGGRRNTIY
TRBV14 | ASSQDSGGLGYGYT
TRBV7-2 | ASSLLASGVNTGELF
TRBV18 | ASSPPQGGQETQY
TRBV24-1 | ATSAPDRGSDTQY
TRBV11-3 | ASSADGQDYEQY
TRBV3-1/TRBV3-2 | ASSQDAGVDTQY
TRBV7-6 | ASSLATRDGAEQY
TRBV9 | ASSVETGMLGYGYT
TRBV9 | ASSGIGGQPLYEQY
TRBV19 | ASTRTSPGVGSYNEQF
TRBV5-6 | ASRWTGGRGYT
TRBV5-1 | ASSSRPGVNQPQH
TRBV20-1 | SASRPAGRFNEQF
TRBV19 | ASHTGTHYGYT
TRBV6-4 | ASSDSWTSTEQF
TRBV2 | ASSEERGASYEQY
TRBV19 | ASSRRRQGDANTGELF
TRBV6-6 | ASNELNTGELF
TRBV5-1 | ASSGRTGNTDTQY
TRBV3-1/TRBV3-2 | ASSRSMVTSAEKLF
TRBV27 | ASSPLFSDRDNQPQH
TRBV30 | AWSVTSYEQY
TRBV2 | ASSPRTGDFGTQY
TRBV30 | AWSLGAGGTGELF
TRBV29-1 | SVVGTSTYEQY
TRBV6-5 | ASVTGTVINQPQH
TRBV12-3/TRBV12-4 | ASSLTQGTFH
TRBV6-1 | ASSEQGGYQPQH
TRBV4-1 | ASSQRAGGTNTGELF
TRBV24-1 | ATSLTGGGSSYEQY
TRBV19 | ASSIRQVGRKDQPQH
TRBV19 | ASSTRTWGELF
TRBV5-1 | ASSLEAGLADTQY
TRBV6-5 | ASSLRETQY
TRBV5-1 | ASSSQGPVPTGELF
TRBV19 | ASSPVIIFSAEAF
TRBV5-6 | ASTGTGYNEQF
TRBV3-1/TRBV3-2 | ASSFYSGTGNTGELF
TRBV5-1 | ASSIDRGSAF
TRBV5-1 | ASSTTLGGDYGYT
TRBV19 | ASSNGLGSTDTQY
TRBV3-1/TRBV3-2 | ASSGTNVSYEQY
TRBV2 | AFGPPWAGANVLT
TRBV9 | ASSPRTGVVEQY
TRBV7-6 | ASSSAGSGNTIY
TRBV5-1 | ASSKGTGELHEQY
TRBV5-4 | ASSLRGGSNTEAF
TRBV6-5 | ASSPTQYEQY
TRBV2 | ASSGERDQETQY
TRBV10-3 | AISPGREKGRNEQF
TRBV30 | ATGSHRAGGPTDTQY
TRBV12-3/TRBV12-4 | ASSWTGNYGYT